A single sample gave rise to the 2 T cell receptor beta chains below, sequenced in a study of identical twins. MiXCR was run by TCRdb on the 5' RACE reads, yielding one entry per CDR3 protein. The sample has 200,000 to 250,000 distinct CDR3 sequences, approximately 5.9% seen once. This sample was shared with a second study, whose subject was T cells expressing NK-cell markers.

The material sequenced was CD8+ T cells sorted from blood. All receptors derive from a woman aged 18-35 years in good health.

The chain is built from TRBV12-3 or TRBV12-4 and TRBJ1-1; possibly TRBD1 for D (5 bases). This CDR3 has 13 residues. V dropped 7 bases and J dropped 6 bases, with 15 bases sitting between them. CDR3 nucleotides: TGTGCCAGCACCCCGACAGTCTTGTCTGAAGCTTTCTTT. Its protein is CASTPTVLSEAFF.

Turning to this clonotype: A much larger clone lies one base from this, so it may be a read error. The chain uses TRBV7-8 and TRBJ2-7, with a weak D call TRBD2 (5 bases). CDR1 is SGHVS, CDR2 FQNEAQ, per germline. The CDR3 spans 13 residues. The CDR3 spells CTSSLARSYEQYF. The CDR3 DNA sequence: TGTACCAGCAGCTTAGCGCGATCCTACGAGCAGTACTTC. Full variable domain (remainder filled in from reference TRBV7-8 and TRBJ2-7): GAGVSQSPRYKVAKRGQDVALRCDPISGHVSLFWYQQALGQGPEFLTYFQNEAQLDKSGLPSDRFFAERPEGSVSTLKIQRTQQEDSAVYLCTSSLARSYEQYFGPGTRLTVT.